The 28 T cell receptor beta chains presented below share a single source sample, sequenced in a study of T cell repertoires in cytomegalovirus infection. Their specific antigens are unknown. TCRdb processed the reads anew with MiXCR; each CDR3 protein has one entry. The sample shows about half a million distinct CDR3 sequences, roughly a third of them seen only once. The sample here was cultured PBMCs, taken from culture after CMV antigen stimulation. The receptors here all came from a human donor in good health (CMV status not recorded). Some clones in this sample may be carry-over from other donors' samples.

This chain connects TRBV30 to TRBJ2-1; TRBD2 agrees at 11 bases. Unmatched junction bases numbered 14, after V lost 1 base and J lost 6 bases. This CDR3 has 18 residues. CDR1 is GTSNPN, CDR2 SVGIG, per germline (reference sequence). CDR3 amino acids: CAWSGQVQLAGVANEQFF. The CDR3, as DNA: TGTGCCTGGAGTGGACAGGTCCAACTAGCGGGAGTCGCCAATGAGCAGTTCTTC.

The chain uses TRBV20-1 and TRBJ2-1, with 7 bases aligning to TRBD2. With 2 bases clipped from V and 3 bases from J, the junction kept 7 bases outside the gene matches. Germline V lookup: CDR1 DFQATT, CDR2 SNEGSKA (reference sequence). There are 15 residues in the CDR3. The DNA for the CDR3 is TGCAGTGCTAGACCTACTAGCGACCACTACAATGAGCAGTTCTTC. The encoded protein is CSARPTSDHYNEQFF.

A few counts support this clonotype. The chain has TRBV2 and TRBJ1-5, with D unclear. The CDR3 has 14 amino acids. V lost 6 bases and J 4 bases, leaving 13 bases between the germline ends. Looked up from germline, CDR1 is SNHLY and CDR2 is FYNNEI. The CDR3 DNA follows: TGTGCCAGCAGGCCCGCCGCTTCTAATCAGCCCCAGCATTTT. This gives the protein CASRPAASNQPQHF.

This sequence joins TRBV4-3 and TRBJ1-2; 8 positions match TRBD1. Per germline, CDR1 LGHNA and CDR2 YSLEER. V shed 1 base and J 6 bases; nucleotides not matched to a gene: 10. The CDR3 sequence is 16 residues long. The DNA of the CDR3 is TGCGCCAGCAGCCAAGTCTTCCCAGGGGGCGCGGATGGCTACACCTTC. It codes for CASSQVFPGGADGYTF.

The rearrangement links TRBV5-4 to TRBJ2-3, with 7 positions matching TRBD1. The CDR3 contains 15 residues. The ends lost 3 bases at V and 8 bases at J; junction bases unmatched: 12. From germline, CDR1 is SGHNT and CDR2 YYREEE (reference sequence). CDR3 nucleotide sequence: TGTGCCAGCAGCTCCCGGGACAGAGCACACATTACGCAGTATTTT. Encoded protein: CASSSRDRAHITQYF.

This clonotype came up many times. The chain has TRBV7-8 and TRBJ1-1, with TRBD1 identical over 7 bases. The V segment lost 5 bases and the J segment 4 bases; nucleotides outside the gene matches: 7. The CDR3 length is 14 residues. The germline gives CDR1 SGHVS, CDR2 FQNEAQ. CDR3: CASSLRTGGTEAFF. The CDR3 DNA is TGTGCCAGCAGCCTCCGGACAGGAGGCACTGAAGCTTTCTTT.

This clonotype was observed a few times. V usage is TRBV7-8 and J usage is TRBJ1-4; perhaps TRBD1 as D (6 bases). V was clipped by 4 bases and J by 7 bases, with 22 bases between them. CDR1 and CDR2 from the germline V gene are SGHVS and FQNEAQ. This CDR3 spans 17 amino acids. The CDR3 reads CASSSTETGSVREKLFF. CDR3 sequence (DNA): TGTGCCAGCAGCTCGACAGAAACAGGGTCTGTTCGTGAAAAACTGTTTTTT.

Only a few counts were recorded for this clonotype. The chain is built from TRBV12-3 or TRBV12-4 and TRBJ1-1; D call uncertain. The V gene lost 7 bases and the J gene lost 11 bases, with 11 bases spanning the gap. The CDR3 totals 10 residues. The CDR3, as DNA: TGTGCCAGCAACCCTGGCGGTGCTTTCTTT. It codes for CASNPGGAFF.

In its sample, this clonotype was seen a few times. This sequence joins TRBV5-4 and TRBJ1-1; D might be TRBD1 (5 bases). The CDR3 is 14 amino acids. Per germline, CDR1 SGHNT and CDR2 YYREEE (reference sequence). V shed 0 bases and J shed 9 bases, with 15 bases lying between them. CDR3 DNA: TGTGCCAGCAGCTTGGCCCAGGGAAATAGTAAAGCTTTCTTT. Its translation is CASSLAQGNSKAFF. The entire variable domain, with the rest obtained from reference TRBV5-4 and TRBJ1-1, is as follows: ETGVTQSPTHLIKTRGQQVTLRCSSQSGHNTVSWYQQALGQGPQFIFQYYREEENGRGNFPPRFSGLQFPNYSSELNVNALELDDSALYLCASSLAQGNSKAFFGQGTRLTVV.

This clonotype was seen only a few times. The chain is built from TRBV6-1 and TRBJ1-1; 8 bases align to TRBD1. Germline values: CDR1 MNHNS, CDR2 SASEGT. There are 14 residues in the CDR3. V lost 5 bases and J lost 7; bases outside the gene matches: 9. This chain's CDR3 is CASSHRGTGSEAFF. In DNA form, the CDR3 reads TGTGCCAGCAGTCACCGGGGGACAGGTAGTGAAGCTTTCTTT.

The genes are TRBV6-1 and TRBJ1-5; 8 bases align to TRBD1. There are 14 residues in the CDR3. Losses at the gene ends were 2 bases for V and 5 bases for J; bases not matched to a gene: 2. The germline V gene has CDR1 MNHNS and CDR2 SASEGT. In DNA, the CDR3 is TGTGCCAGCAGTGAATGGACAGGGCATCAGCCCCAGCATTTT. Encoded protein: CASSEWTGHQPQHF.

The V call is TRBV7-6, the J call TRBJ2-3; D ambiguous. This CDR3 spans 12 amino acids. With 3 bases removed from V and 7 bases from J, the gap between germline ends came to 8 bases. Germline lookup yields CDR1 SGHVS and CDR2 FNYEAQ. The CDR3 sequence: CASSFVGNTQYF. The CDR3 DNA reads TGTGCCAGCAGCTTTGTAGGGAATACGCAGTATTTT.

The gene calls are TRBV20-1 and TRBJ1-5; 7 bases agree with TRBD1. CDR3 length: 15 residues. Germline loops: CDR1 DFQATT, CDR2 SNEGSKA (reference sequence). V was clipped by 0 bases and J by 6 bases; unmatched bases: 8. The CDR3 nucleotides read TGCAGTGCTAGAGATGACAGGGCTTTGGGTCAGCCCCAGCATTTT. Its translation: CSARDDRALGQPQHF.

The chain recombines TRBV6-2 or TRBV6-3 with TRBJ2-5; TRBD2 matches 7 bases. The germline V gene has CDR1 MNHEY and CDR2 SVGEGT. The CDR3 has 15 amino acids. V dropped 5 bases and J dropped 0; count of bases not matched to a gene: 6. This CDR3 reads CASSRGSGYQETQYF. The CDR3 nucleotides read TGTGCCAGCAGTCGCGGGAGTGGGTACCAAGAGACCCAGTACTTC.

In its sample, this clonotype was seen a few times. V gene TRBV14 combines with J gene TRBJ1-4; D is undetermined. The CDR3 is 14 amino acids. Between the trimmed V and J ends, which lost 1 base and 8 bases, there was a span of 11 bases. Germline V gives CDR1 SGHDN, CDR2 FVKESK. CDR3 amino acids: CASSQGAPEEKLFF. The CDR3 DNA is TGTGCCAGCAGCCAAGGAGCTCCGGAGGAAAAACTGTTTTTT.

This clonotype was observed a handful of times. This chain links TRBV7-9 with TRBJ2-1; 7 bases agree with TRBD2. The germline gives CDR1 SEHNR, CDR2 FQNEAQ (reference sequence). V was clipped by 3 bases and J by 1 base; unmatched bases: 3. CDR3 length: 15 amino acids. CDR3 in amino acids: CASSLSGVSYNEQFF. Written as DNA, the CDR3 is TGTGCCAGCAGCTTGAGCGGGGTATCCTACAATGAGCAGTTCTTC. Combining the CDR3 with reference TRBV7-9 and TRBJ2-1 gives the whole variable domain DTGVSQNPRHKITKRGQNVTFRCDPISEHNRLYWYRQTLGQGPEFLTYFQNEAQLEKSRLLSDRFSAERPKGSFSTLEIQRTEQGDSAMYLCASSLSGVSYNEQFFGPGTRLTVL.

This clonotype was recorded at least ten times. This rearrangement joins TRBV7-2 to TRBJ2-3; D might be TRBD1 (5 bases). V was pared by 5 bases and J by 8 bases, with 8 bases between. Per the germline V gene, CDR1 is SGHTA and CDR2 is FQGNSA. The CDR3 contains 11 residues. CDR3 nucleotides: TGTGCCAGCAGCCCTGGGGCTACGCAGTATTTT. This codes for CASSPGATQYF.

This clonotype was seen ten or more times. The chain couples TRBV7-2 to TRBJ2-7, with 10 nucleotides matching TRBD2. Germline assignment: CDR1 SGHTA and CDR2 FQGNSA. V was pared by 2 bases and J by 6 bases, with 19 bases of the junction left unmatched. This CDR3 has 19 amino acids. The CDR3 sequence: CASSLMSPGLAGAGGEQYF. In DNA, the CDR3 is TGTGCCAGCAGCTTAATGTCCCCGGGGCTAGCGGGAGCCGGGGGCGAGCAGTACTTC.

This clonotype turned up a few times. This chain uses TRBV11-3 with TRBJ2-3; 13 bases are shared with TRBD2. The CDR3 consists of 16 residues. Trimming took 5 bases from V and 6 from J; bases not matched to a gene: 8. Per germline, CDR1 SGHNT and CDR2 YENEEA. The CDR3 loop is CASSTTSGRAGDTQYF. The DNA for the CDR3 is TGTGCCAGCAGCACCACTAGCGGGAGGGCCGGGGATACGCAGTATTTT.

The chain combines TRBV5-5 with TRBJ1-1, with no clear D. CDR1 is SGHKS, CDR2 YYEKEE, per germline (reference sequence). V was trimmed by 0 bases and J by 1 base, leaving 10 bases between them. The length of the CDR3 is 15 residues. The CDR3 loop reads CASSLVGPQNTEAFF. CDR3 DNA: TGTGCCAGCAGCTTGGTAGGCCCCCAGAACACTGAAGCTTTCTTT.

This clonotype was observed a handful of times. The rearrangement links TRBV7-2 to TRBJ2-2, with 8 bases matching TRBD2. Germline loops: CDR1 SGHTA, CDR2 FQGNSA. The CDR3 runs to 19 residues. The V and J ends lost 1 base and 5 bases, in that order; junction bases with no gene match: 15. The CDR3 region has the DNA TGTGCCAGCAGCTTAGGGGTAGCGGGACCAGCGCTGGGTACCGGGGAGCTGTTTTTT. This gives the protein CASSLGVAGPALGTGELFF. The whole variable domain, filled in from reference TRBV7-2 and TRBJ2-2, reads GAGVSQSPSNKVTEKGKDVELRCDPISGHTALYWYRQSLGQGLEFLIYFQGNSAPDKSGLPSDRFSAERTGGSVSTLTIQRTQQEDSAVYLCASSLGVAGPALGTGELFFGEGSRLTVL.

This clonotype turned up a few times. V and J are TRBV7-2 and TRBJ1-5; D remains ambiguous. The CDR3 runs to 15 residues. The V gene lost 1 base and the J gene lost 0 bases, with 7 bases spanning the gap. Looked up from germline, CDR1 is SGHTA and CDR2 is FQGNSA. CDR3 sequence: CASSLVSNSNQPQHF. The DNA for the CDR3 is TGTGCCAGCAGCTTAGTGTCGAATAGCAATCAGCCCCAGCATTTT.

The rearrangement links TRBV4-2 to TRBJ2-3; D not resolved. CDR1 is LGHNA, CDR2 YNFKEQ, per germline. The CDR3 is 15 amino acids. The germline V and J ends were trimmed by 2 bases and 4 bases, with 13 bases remaining between them. The CDR3 nucleotides are TGTGCCAGCAGCCAACCTCTGGCCGGAGCAGATACGCAGTATTTT. This encodes CASSQPLAGADTQYF.

Only a few counts were recorded for this clonotype. The rearrangement links TRBV7-8 to TRBJ1-5; unclear D gene. The V gene's germline CDR1 is SGHVS and CDR2 FQNEAQ. V shed 1 base and J shed 7 bases, with 14 bases lying between them. The CDR3 runs 15 residues. This CDR3 is CASSLVPGSAQPQHF. Written as DNA, the CDR3 is TGTGCCAGCAGCTTAGTTCCGGGTTCGGCCCAGCCCCAGCATTTT.

The chain recombines TRBV20-1 with TRBJ2-7; no clear D gene. Germline assignment: CDR1 DFQATT and CDR2 SNEGSKA (reference sequence). Trimming cost V 8 bases and J 2 bases, with 19 bases left between them. The CDR3 extends over 14 amino acids. CDR3 in amino acids: CSSRTQRFPYEQYF. CDR3 nucleotide sequence: TGCAGTTCCCGAACTCAGAGATTCCCCTACGAGCAGTACTTC.

A few counts support this clonotype. The chain recombines TRBV11-3 with TRBJ1-3; 7 positions match TRBD1. Germline V gene sequence: CDR1 SGHNT, CDR2 YENEEA. V shed 1 base, J shed 0 bases, and the junction held 3 bases outside the gene matches. This CDR3 region has 16 residues. The CDR3 region is CASSLARDSSGNTIYF. CDR3 nucleotide sequence: TGTGCCAGCAGCTTAGCGAGGGACAGCTCTGGAAACACCATATATTTT.

This clonotype was seen a few times. V and J are TRBV7-2 and TRBJ1-1; tentative D call: TRBD1 (6 bases). CDR3 length equals 14 residues. Germline assignment: CDR1 SGHTA and CDR2 FQGNSA. V was cut by 3 bases and J by 8 bases, with 16 bases left in between. As DNA, the CDR3 is TGTGCCAGCAGCTTTTTATCGAGGGGGGCGGAAGCTTTCTTT. It specifies CASSFLSRGAEAFF.

V gene TRBV19 combines with J gene TRBJ2-5; D is unclear. This CDR3 is built from 14 residues. In germline, CDR1 is LNHDA, CDR2 SQIVND (reference sequence). Trimming removed 1 base at V and 4 bases at J, with 10 bases between. The CDR3 nucleotides read TGTGCCAGTAGTATAGGTGGTAGTGGAGAGACCCAGTACTTC. Its translation is CASSIGGSGETQYF.